This entry lists 29 T cell receptor beta chains sequenced from one sample in a study of blood T cells in healthy people across ages. PCR was performed a second time for roughly 7 to 12 cycles using a sample-barcoded 5' primer and a J-beta primer mix. Using its own MiXCR run on the 5' RACE reads, TCRdb lists one record per CDR3 protein. Of 890,000 or so distinct CDR3 sequences listed, approximately 65% are singletons. Sequencing was done on a sample of blood. These TCRs come from a young man in good health.

This clonotype came up a few times. The chain employs TRBV29-1 and TRBJ2-1, with D possibly matching TRBD2 (6 bases). V lost 8 bases and J 6 bases, leaving 17 bases between the germline ends. The CDR3 sequence is 13 residues long. Per the germline V gene, CDR1 is SQVTM and CDR2 is ANQGSEA. CDR3 residues: CSLSDAAGNEQFF. As DNA, the CDR3 is TGCAGCCTCTCCGATGCAGCGGGCAATGAGCAGTTCTTC.

This chain joins TRBV7-9 and TRBJ2-5, with 8 bases aligning to TRBD2. The DNA end is a closer match to TRBJ2-7, so the J assignment may be wrong. The CDR3 loop spans 17 amino acids. Per the germline V gene, CDR1 is SEHNR and CDR2 is FQNEAQ (reference sequence). CDR3 DNA sequence: TGTGCCAGCAGCGACATCCTCCCCGGGACTAGATGGTACGAGCAGTACTTC. Its protein is CASSDILPGTRWYEQYF.

The chain recombines TRBV5-1 with TRBJ1-5; D not resolved. This CDR3 has 14 amino acids. Trimming left V 0 bases short and J 4 bases short, with 8 bases between. CDR1 and CDR2 (germline): SGHRS, YFSETQ. The CDR3 DNA reads as TGCGCCAGCAGCTTGGATGCACCTAATCAGCCCCAGCATTTT. It yields the protein CASSLDAPNQPQHF.

This clonotype was observed once. CDR3 in amino acids: CAISDGPEGLFF. The CDR3 DNA reads as TGTGCCATCAGTGACGGCCCGGAGGGACTGTTTTTT. The genes are TRBV10-3 and TRBJ1-4; D uncertain. Deletions cut 3 bases from V and 13 bases from J, with 12 bases between. The CDR3 runs to 12 residues. Germline V lookup: CDR1 ENHRY, CDR2 SYGVKD.

The chain employs TRBV10-3 and TRBJ2-7; D is possibly TRBD2 (5 bases). This CDR3 is 14 amino acids long. Trimming cost V 3 bases and J 3 bases, with 12 bases left between them. Germline lookup yields CDR1 ENHRY and CDR2 SYGVKD. CDR3 sequence: CAISEGREFYEQYF. CDR3 coding DNA: TGTGCCATCAGTGAAGGACGGGAATTCTACGAGCAGTACTTC.

There are a few counts of this clonotype. V and J are TRBV12-3 or TRBV12-4 and TRBJ2-4, with TRBD1 matching over 8 bases. TRBJ2-7 explains the end of the DNA better; the J call may be wrong. The CDR3 is made up of 16 amino acids. DNA for the CDR3: TGTGCCAGCAGTTTAGGGACAGGGAGCAATAACTACGAGCAGTACTTC. This codes for CASSLGTGSNNYEQYF.

The chain carries TRBV29-1 and TRBJ1-4, with D perhaps matching TRBD1 (5 bases). The CDR3 loop spans 12 amino acids. Trimming left V 2 bases short and J 8 bases short, with 9 bases between. Germline CDR1 SQVTM, CDR2 ANQGSEA. CDR3 in amino acids: CSVEQGGEKLFF. The DNA for the CDR3 is TGCAGCGTTGAACAGGGTGGAGAAAAACTGTTTTTT.

This rearrangement joins TRBV9 to TRBJ2-1; 8 nucleotides align to TRBD2. The V segment lost 0 bases and the J segment 8 bases; nucleotides outside the gene matches: 7. Germline loops: CDR1 SGDLS, CDR2 YYNGEE. The CDR3 has 15 residues. The CDR3 DNA follows: TGTGCCAGCAGCGTAGGTGGCGGGGGGCACTATGAGCAGTTCTTC. This translates into CASSVGGGGHYEQFF.

The chain links TRBV4-3 to TRBJ1-1; 8 bases map to TRBD1. Germline V lookup: CDR1 LGHNA, CDR2 YSLEER. The V segment lost 1 base and the J segment 1 base; nucleotides outside the gene matches: 8. The CDR3 is made up of 17 amino acids. In DNA, the CDR3 is TGCGCCAGCAGCCAAGTGGCTTCGGACAGGGCGAACACTGAAGCTTTCTTT. As protein: CASSQVASDRANTEAFF.

This clonotype was observed a few times. The rearrangement links TRBV11-1 to TRBJ2-5; D is unresolved. The CDR3 runs 14 residues. Germline loops: CDR1 SGHAT, CDR2 FQDESV (reference sequence). V lost 5 bases, J lost 5 bases, and 15 bases lay in between. CDR3 sequence: CASSPALVVETQYF. DNA for the CDR3: TGTGCCAGCAGCCCCGCCTTGGTTGTCGAGACCCAGTACTTC.

The V and J genes are TRBV5-1 and TRBJ2-3, with D maybe TRBD1 (6 bases). The V end lost 1 base, the J end lost 2 bases, and 8 bases lay between the germline ends. The CDR3 is 14 residues long. In germline, CDR1 is SGHRS, CDR2 YFSETQ. The CDR3 bases are TGCGCCAGCAGCTTGCGACAGGCCACAGATACGCAGTATTTT. This codes for CASSLRQATDTQYF.

The chain has TRBV11-3 and TRBJ1-2, with 10 bases aligning to TRBD1. This CDR3 contains 13 residues. V gave up 3 bases and J gave up 8 bases; unmatched junction bases: 3. CDR1 is SGHNT and CDR2 is YENEEA in the germline V gene. The CDR3 loop is CASSLTGGHGYTF. The DNA for the CDR3 is TGTGCCAGCAGCTTGACAGGGGGCCACGGCTACACCTTC.

The V and J genes are TRBV6-1 and TRBJ2-7; 14 nucleotides line up with TRBD2. The germline V gene encodes CDR1 MNHNS and CDR2 SASEGT. The length of the CDR3 is 15 residues. The V and J ends lost 9 bases and 3 bases, in that order; junction bases with no gene match: 7. CDR3 DNA sequence: TGTGCCAGTCAGGGGACTAGCGGGGGCGTCTACGAGCAGTACTTC. Its protein is CASQGTSGGVYEQYF.

This clonotype has at least ten counts. The chain recombines TRBV4-3 with TRBJ2-5; a possible D gene is TRBD2 (7 bases). The CDR3 is made up of 16 amino acids. Germline V CDR1 and CDR2: LGHNA, YSLEER. V was cut by 0 bases and J by 4 bases, with 15 bases left in between. The CDR3 sequence is CASSQDEGGGGETQYF. The CDR3 DNA is TGCGCCAGCAGCCAAGACGAGGGGGGCGGGGGAGAGACCCAGTACTTC.

Only a few counts were recorded for this clonotype. Given a much more abundant clone one base away, this may be a read error. V usage is TRBV14 and J usage is TRBJ2-6; D is tentatively TRBD1 or TRBD2 (5 bases each). CDR3 length: 17 amino acids. Per germline, CDR1 SGHDN and CDR2 FVKESK. The ends were cut back, 3 bases at V and 0 bases at J, with 12 bases in the middle. The CDR3 DNA is TGTGCCAGCAGCCACTTGGGACGGGGCTCTGGGGCCAACGTCCTGACTTTC. This gives the protein CASSHLGRGSGANVLTF. The full variable domain, with the rest looked up from reference TRBV14 and TRBJ2-6, is EAGVTQFPSHSVIEKGQTVTLRCDPISGHDNLYWYRRVMGKEIKFLLHFVKESKQDESGMPNNRFLAERTGGTYSTLKVQPAELEDSGVYFCASSHLGRGSGANVLTFGAGSRLTVL.

The gene calls are TRBV29-1 and TRBJ2-2; D remains unclear. V was clipped by 0 bases and J by 13 bases, with 9 bases between them. The CDR3 is 11 residues long. Germline V gene data show CDR1 as SQVTM and CDR2 as ANQGSEA. DNA of the CDR3: TGCAGCGTTGAAGATGCGGATCGGCTGTTTTTT. This codes for CSVEDADRLFF.

The genes are TRBV29-1 and TRBJ1-2; a weak D match, TRBD1 (5 bases). CDR3 length: 12 residues. Germline V lookup: CDR1 SQVTM, CDR2 ANQGSEA. Trimming took 3 bases from V and 7 from J, leaving 12 bases between them. As DNA, the CDR3 is TGCAGCGTTGACAGGGCCTTGCGTGGCTACACCTTC. This codes for CSVDRALRGYTF.

The chain has TRBV15 and TRBJ1-5, with D tentatively TRBD1 (5 bases). V lost 0 bases and J 5 bases, leaving 17 bases between the germline ends. The CDR3 has 17 amino acids. Per the germline V gene, CDR1 is LNHNV and CDR2 is YYDKDF (reference sequence). The CDR3 DNA is TGTGCCACCAGCAGAGATAGGAGGACCGTGGGGGATCAGCCCCAGCATTTT. This encodes CATSRDRRTVGDQPQHF.

The V and J genes are TRBV4-3 and TRBJ2-1; no definite D call. Germline values: CDR1 LGHNA, CDR2 YSLEER. CDR3 length: 16 amino acids. The V gene lost 1 base and the J gene lost 6 bases, with 16 bases spanning the gap. CDR3 sequence reads: CASSQGFAASRNEQFF. The CDR3, as DNA: TGCGCCAGCAGCCAAGGGTTCGCGGCCAGTCGCAATGAGCAGTTCTTC.

In its sample, this clonotype was seen once. This rearrangement joins TRBV4-3 to TRBJ2-1, with D unresolved. Germline V gene lookup returns CDR1 LGHNA and CDR2 YSLEER. The V end was cut by 1 base, the J end by 2 bases, with 12 bases between. This CDR3 region has 16 residues. For the CDR3, the DNA is TGCGCCAGCAGCCAAGTGGGCAGATATCCCTACAATGAGCAGTTCTTC. Amino acids: CASSQVGRYPYNEQFF.

This clonotype appeared a few times. The rearrangement uses TRBV25-1 and TRBJ1-5, with 7 bases lining up with TRBD1. Germline V CDR1 and CDR2: MGHDK, SYGVNS. The CDR3 sequence is 14 residues long. Trimming cost V 5 bases and J 7 bases; bases outside gene matches: 8. CDR3 DNA sequence: TGTGCCAGCAGTCCTACAGGGGTCGGACAGCCCCAGCATTTT. Amino acid sequence: CASSPTGVGQPQHF.

About this clonotype: One junction end does not reproduce the germline sequence, and a read error may be involved. The V gene is TRBV5-1, the J gene TRBJ2-7; D possibly corresponds to TRBD1 (6 bases). The CDR3 sequence is 14 residues long. The germline V gene has CDR1 SGHRS and CDR2 YFSETQ. CDR3 bases: TGTGCCAGCAGCCTCAGGGGCGGCTCCTACGAGCAGTACTTC. Amino acid sequence: CASSLRGGSYEQYF.

This clonotype came up a few times. The chain employs TRBV24-1 and TRBJ2-1; D not resolved. CDR3 length: 16 amino acids. V was clipped by 2 bases and J by 0 bases, with 10 bases between them. Germline V gives CDR1 KGHDR, CDR2 SFDVKD. CDR3: CATSDSRASSYNEQFF. CDR3 nucleotide sequence: TGTGCCACCAGTGATTCCCGGGCCAGCTCCTACAATGAGCAGTTCTTC.

As DNA, the CDR3 is TGTGCCAGCACCGGGGACAGCCTTGGCTACACCTTC. As protein: CASTGDSLGYTF. The genes are TRBV6-6 and TRBJ1-2, with 7 bases aligning to TRBD1. Germline V gene data show CDR1 as MNHNY and CDR2 as SVGAGI (reference sequence). The CDR3 is 12 amino acids. After removal of 7 bases from V and 7 bases from J, the junction contained 6 bases not matched to a gene.

V usage is TRBV6-1 and J usage is TRBJ2-4; D is unclear. The CDR3 has 16 amino acids. Trimming took off 4 bases at V and 0 bases at J, with 13 bases between the two ends. Per the germline V gene, CDR1 is MNHNS and CDR2 is SASEGT. Here the CDR3 reads CASSGADLLAKNIQYF. The CDR3 DNA sequence: TGTGCCAGCAGTGGGGCAGACCTTTTAGCCAAAAACATTCAGTACTTC.

This clonotype was recorded a few times. The chain recombines TRBV7-6 with TRBJ2-1, with 8 bases that match TRBD2. In germline, CDR1 is SGHVS, CDR2 FNYEAQ. The CDR3 totals 15 residues. V dropped 5 bases and J dropped 4; count of bases not matched to a gene: 7. DNA for the CDR3: TGTGCCAGCAGCCCGGGACGGGGGGGGTACAATGAGCAGTTCTTC. Translating gives CASSPGRGGYNEQFF. Combining the CDR3 with reference TRBV7-6 and TRBJ2-1 gives the whole variable domain GAGVSQSPRYKVTKRGQDVALRCDPISGHVSLYWYRQALGQGPEFLTYFNYEAQQDKSGLPNDRFSAERPEGSISTLTIQRTEQRDSAMYRCASSPGRGGYNEQFFGPGTRLTVL.

This clonotype was found once. Sequence at one end of the junction differs from germline and may be a read error. The chain employs TRBV9 and TRBJ2-7; 8 nucleotides align to TRBD1. Per germline, CDR1 SGDLS and CDR2 YYNGEE. The CDR3 sequence is 14 residues long. CDR3 in DNA: TGTGTCAGCAGCGTCTCAGGGGGCGGCTACGAGCAGTACTTC. Its translation is CVSSVSGGGYEQYF.

This chain connects TRBV29-1 to TRBJ2-1; 11 bases fit TRBD2. CDR3 length: 13 amino acids. The V gene end was trimmed by 2 bases and the J gene end by 10 bases; junction bases not matched to a gene: 4. Germline V gene data show CDR1 as SQVTM and CDR2 as ANQGSEA. Here the CDR3 reads CSVEKASGGEQFF. In DNA, the CDR3 is TGCAGCGTTGAAAAGGCTAGCGGGGGGGAGCAGTTCTTC.

This chain connects TRBV2 to TRBJ2-5, with 10 bases fitting TRBD1. V shed 10 bases, J shed 4 bases, and the junction held 9 bases outside the gene matches. This CDR3 is 14 amino acids long. The germline gives CDR1 SNHLY, CDR2 FYNNEI. The CDR3 protein is CATKTGQGRETQYF. The CDR3 DNA reads as TGTGCCACCAAAACGGGACAGGGGCGAGAGACCCAGTACTTC.